The TCR beta chain under discussion was sequenced for a study of cytomegalovirus exposure and HLA in healthy donors. Study outcomes and limitations: Rarity marked most TCR sequences, yet some public TCRs occurred in many donors. CMV antigen specificity of a few CMV-associated chains was confirmed in vitro.

Among the 110 or so subjects of the validation cohort, separate from the roughly 700-subject first cohort, were the donors. Assay: immunoSEQ multiplex PCR; the TCRdb copy retains only in-frame clones and omits some. The sample yields more than 150,000 clones, about 80% seen once. V lost 5 bases to trimming and J lost 3 bases, with 14 bases between them. Per germline, CDR1 SQVTM and CDR2 ANQGSEA. The CDR3 totals 13 residues. Points on this clone: No antigen is known for it.

V usage is TRBV29-1 and J usage is TRBJ2-7; weak D call: TRBD2 (6 bases). The sequence was obtained from a man aged 18 to 30 in good health and CMV-seropositive. Input material: PBMCs. CDR3 nucleotide sequence: TGCAGCGTTCGCGGGACGGCAAACTACGAGCAGTACTTC. Residues: CSVRGTANYEQYF.